A selection of T cell receptor beta chains follows, all from one sample in a study of blood T cell repertoires in COVID-19. Sequencing used immunoSEQ multiplex PCR; TCRdb keeps in-frame clones, though not all of them. The sample lists under 200,000 clones; 65% to 90% were seen once. Sequencing was done on a sample of peripheral blood. Receptor source: a human donor in a cohort sampled during active COVID-19. The CDR3 runs from the conserved cysteine through the conserved F or W.

TRBV27 16 CASSSAGTGEAAGYTF
TRBV19 15 CASSIVGDGTYEQYF
TRBV4-1 15 CASSLLQGTNEKLFF
TRBV4-3 14 CASSQDFDSTEAFF
TRBV5-6 16 CASSLGGRTMNTEAFF
TRBV28 14 CASSSPGEGNTIYF
TRBV4-1 15 CASSQDEGGGYEQYF
TRBV6-5 14 CASRPGQGSKTQYF
TRBV5-4 16 CASSLGAGVSGSEQFF
TRBV9 16 CASSVGDRGFDTEAFF
TRBV4-1 16 CASSQFPGGAWETQYF
TRBV6-2/TRBV6-3 19 CASSYSSLRTGTGNQPQHF
TRBV9 14 CASSGGGQTDTQYF
TRBV6-6 15 CASSYSGGSGNTIYF
TRBV5-1 15 CASSLGGGTNEKLFF
TRBV7-2 14 CASSLMSGHNEQFF
TRBV6-5 14 CASSYKGANSPLHF
TRBV6-6 16 CASSYSPGQVGTEAFF
TRBV19 19 CASSIYRRSLAGAGGEQFF
TRBV7-9 14 CASSFDRLDEKLFF
TRBV19 15 CASRPMGRAQETQYF
TRBV6-5 16 CASSYSPVISGNTIYF
TRBV7-9 13 CASSFSGDNEQFF
TRBV18 15 CASSAGTVNTGELFF
TRBV7-2 14 CASSLAGTLLGYTF
TRBV5-4 16 CASSAGLAGPPNVLTF
TRBV9 14 CASSVPRGGETQYF
TRBV6-4 18 CASSLKELGQTSTDTQYF
TRBV3-1/TRBV3-2 15 CASSPRDRGLSPLHF
TRBV10-3 14 CAISESAPGEAQYF
TRBV7-9 12 CASSRQGYGYTF
TRBV19 11 CASGNRGIQYF
TRBV11-2 15 CASTPGPGTSYEQYF
TRBV27 16 CASSLEGGQGPYGYTF
TRBV5-4 14 CASSLGGDNEKLFF
TRBV11-2 13 CASSLYSSYEQYF
TRBV18 15 CASSQSGGSYNEQFF
TRBV5-4 14 CASSLGERTEKLFF
TRBV28 16 CASSFFESGGYQPQHF
TRBV7-2 15 CASSSLQGSQETQYF
TRBV27 13 CASSFGGNNEQFF
TRBV25-1 15 CASSGKRSSYNEQFF
TRBV19 15 CASSSRDSGGGPQHF
TRBV6-2/TRBV6-3 17 CASSYRFDRGPGNTIYF
TRBV11-2 16 CASSFASGGATGELFF
TRBV5-1 13 CASSLLGEGTQYF
TRBV18 16 CASSSQGAVNTGELFF
TRBV6-5 13 CASSYSLMAPQHF
TRBV6-4 15 CASSDSYPSTDTQYF
TRBV3-1/TRBV3-2 14 CASSQGGVGNTIYF